This TCR beta chain originates from a study of T cells in women clearing cervical HPV infection. Background on the study: No precancer developed; the control's incident HPV16 infection cleared within 12 months.

MY09/MY11 PCR detected cervical HPV DNA; dot-blot assigned genotypes. Concerning this clone: The read comes to an end 3 residues before the CDR3 does, leaving the germline J gene to fill in the end.

The CDR3 runs to 15 residues. V lost 0 bases and J lost 6, with 12 bases in between. Germline V CDR1 and CDR2: SGHRS, YFSETQ. Data came from immunoSEQ multiplex PCR; TCRdb stores just in-frame clones and leaves some out. The listing records 25,000 to 40,000 clones. The chain recombines TRBV5-1 with TRBJ2-2; D is possibly TRBD1 (6 bases). Material for sequencing was blood buffy coat. The sequence was collected from a woman between 18 and 70 years old with a cervical HPV16 infection that either progressed to CIN3+ or cleared (not recorded which). CDR3 DNA, as far as it was read: TGCGCCAGCAGCTTGGTGGGGGCGCGGGCCGGGGAG. Its translation: CASSLVGARAGE. The whole CDR3 protein is CASSLVGARAGELFF.